This T cell receptor beta chain was documented in a study of regulatory T cells in long-lasting Graves disease. Library construction for TCR beta used iRepertoire HTBI primers and Arm-PCR of CDR3 regions. Each CDR3 protein gets one entry after TCRdb re-called the multiplex PCR reads with MiXCR. The table includes 550,000 to 600,000 distinct CDR3 sequences, 15% to 20% detected once. Sample time point: newly diagnosed GD, antithyroid drugs for less than 3 months. Scientists built the TCR library using RNA that was extracted from PBMCs. An endocrinology department in Xi'an, China, supplied the patients. This clonotype was seen a single time. The same data also contributed to another study, on T cells in Graves' hyperthyroidism and ophthalmopathy. From that paper: Patients were excluded for uncontrolled infection, other autoimmune disease, pregnancy or lactation. Blood also carried most thyroid clonotypes expanded above 0.001.

The receptor was isolated from a man aged 18 to 30 with Graves disease. This specimen consisted of peripheral blood mononuclear cells (PBMCs), obtained at new diagnosis, from a patient treated with antithyroid drugs.

The CDR3 region has the DNA TGTGCCACCGAGAACGCCGGGTATTCACCCCTCCACTTT. This encodes CATENAGYSPLHF. This rearrangement joins TRBV6-2 or TRBV6-3 to TRBJ1-6; D unclear. Germline CDR1 and CDR2: MNHEY and SVGEGT. This CDR3 region has 13 residues. Trimming left V 10 bases short and J 8 bases short, with 15 bases between.